These 8 T cell receptor beta chains were all obtained from the same sample, sequenced in a study of cytomegalovirus exposure and HLA in healthy donors (dated by TCRdb to the late 2010s). Libraries came from the immunoSEQ multiplex PCR assay. For the multiplex PCR, a mixture combining 60 forward primers for TCR Vbeta segments and 13 reverse primers for TCR Jbeta segments was used. As stored in TCRdb, this immuneACCESS dataset retains in-frame rearrangements with V and J assigned. A fraction of the clones does not appear; measured against another copy, unresolved V genes explain less than half of the discrepancy, and the remainder lacks a known reason. Present in this sample are 250,000 to 350,000 clones, approximately 80% of which were seen just once. The ten largest account for around 0.33% of the sample. The sequenced sample consisted of PBMCs. The receptors were sampled from a girl aged 2 to 10 in good health and CMV-seronegative.

This clone was found once. The V gene is TRBV6-1, the J gene TRBJ1-1, with D unresolved. The CDR3 length is 10 residues. Germline CDR1 and CDR2: MNHNS and SASEGT. Trimming pared 10 bases from V and 1 base from J, leaving 4 bases between. The CDR3 DNA reads as TGTGCCACGCGGAACACTGAAGCTTTCTTT. It translates to CATRNTEAFF.

The chain recombines TRBV6-6 with TRBJ1-5; D might be TRBD1 (6 bases). Germline V CDR1 and CDR2: MNHNY, SVGAGI (reference sequence). This CDR3 has 14 residues. Trimming stripped 0 bases from V and 4 bases from J, with 7 bases between. The CDR3 DNA reads as TGTGCCAGCAGTTACTCGACAGGTAATCAGCCCCAGCATTTT. This gives the protein CASSYSTGNQPQHF.

The rearrangement joins TRBV13 to TRBJ2-3; 7 bases line up with TRBD1. Germline values: CDR1 PRHDT, CDR2 FYEKMQ (reference sequence). The CDR3 is made up of 18 amino acids. With 5 bases clipped from V and 0 bases from J, the junction kept 14 bases outside the gene matches. The CDR3 protein is CASSLYDREHPSTDTQYF. DNA of the CDR3: TGTGCCAGCAGCCTGTATGACAGGGAACATCCTAGCACAGATACGCAGTATTTT.

The V and J genes are TRBV7-3 and TRBJ2-7; 7 bases agree with TRBD2. The V gene end was trimmed by 3 bases and the J gene end by 1 base; junction bases not matched to a gene: 9. The CDR3 has 16 amino acids. Germline CDR1 and CDR2: SGHTA and FQGTGA. Here the CDR3 DNA reads TGTGCCAGCAGCTTGGGGGGAGGGACTACATCCTACGAGCAGTACTTC. Its translation: CASSLGGGTTSYEQYF.

The V call is TRBV7-3, the J call TRBJ1-1, with 8 bases identical to TRBD1. The CDR3 consists of 13 residues. V lost 8 bases to trimming and J lost 4 bases; unmatched junction nucleotides: 6. Per germline, CDR1 SGHTA and CDR2 FQGTGA. DNA for the CDR3: TGTGCCAGCCGCCGACAGGGGAGCACTGAAGCTTTCTTT. It encodes CASRRQGSTEAFF.

This rearrangement joins TRBV28 to TRBJ2-4, with a weak D call TRBD2 (5 bases). CDR1 and CDR2 (germline): MDHEN, SYDVKM. With 7 bases removed from V and 3 bases from J, the gap between germline ends came to 7 bases. The CDR3 totals 12 residues. Written as DNA, the CDR3 is TGTGCCAGCATCGACTACAAAAACATTCAGTACTTC. Translation gives CASIDYKNIQYF.

The chain joins TRBV28 to TRBJ2-1; 8 positions agree with TRBD1. The germline CDR1 and CDR2 sequences are MDHEN and SYDVKM. The CDR3 is 20 amino acids. The V segment lost 4 bases and the J segment 6 bases; nucleotides outside the gene matches: 23. The CDR3 region has the DNA TGTGCCAGCAGTTCCCCATCCCTCGGCAGGGGGCCTTGGCTACCCAATGAGCAGTTCTTC. Its translation: CASSSPSLGRGPWLPNEQFF.

This chain connects TRBV29-1 to TRBJ2-1, with a tentative D call TRBD2 (6 bases). The CDR3 sequence is 15 residues long. Germline CDR1 reads SQVTM; CDR2 reads ANQGSEA. The V end was cut by 2 bases, the J end by 7 bases, with 18 bases between. CDR3 sequence reads: CSVERWRTIGNEQFF. CDR3 coding DNA: TGCAGCGTTGAACGGTGGCGGACTATTGGGAATGAGCAGTTCTTC.